These T cell receptor beta chains were read from a single sample in a study of T-cell memory formation after mild COVID-19. TCRdb fed the 5' RACE reads into MiXCR, producing one record per CDR3 protein. The profile shows about 410,000 distinct CDR3 sequences, 23% of them singletons. Source material: PBMCs or a T cell subset sorted from them (not recorded which). All receptors derive from an adult woman who had mild COVID-19 (a few samples of this study predate the infection). Cell type and time point are not known. Both conserved end residues are part of each CDR3. The D gene is left open where the match is weak. Rows give clone size only sometimes, using once, few, many, or a class for an expanded clone.

. | TRBJ1-6 | few | TRBV5-1 | TGCGCCAGCAGCTTGGACTCAGGTTTAGTCTCACCCCTCCACTTT | CASSLDSGLVSPLHF
TRBD2 | TRBJ2-1 | . | TRBV27 | TGTGCCAGCAGTTTACTAGCGGGAAGGTCCTACAATGAGCAGTTCTTC | CASSLLAGRSYNEQFF
. | TRBJ2-5 | few | TRBV5-6 | TGTGCCAGCAGCCTACAGGGACCAAGAAAAGAGACCCAGTACTTC | CASSLQGPRKETQYF
TRBD1 | TRBJ1-2 | few | TRBV12-3/TRBV12-4 | TGTGCCAGCAGTTTAGGAGGACAGGGGTATGGCTACACCTTC | CASSLGGQGYGYTF
. | TRBJ2-7 | many | TRBV20-1 | TGCAGTGCTAGTATTCGGGCGGACGGCTCCTACGAGCAGTACTTC | CSASIRADGSYEQYF
. | TRBJ2-3 | few | TRBV20-1 | TGCAGTGCTACCAGGGCAGATACGCAGTATTTT | CSATRADTQYF
TRBD1 | TRBJ2-2 | few | TRBV19 | TGTGCCAGCAGGGGGCACACCGGGGAGCTGTTTTTT | CASRGHTGELFF
. | TRBJ1-1 | . | TRBV20-1 | TGCAGTGCTAGATACGACAGGAGGAACACTGAAGCTTTCTTT | CSARYDRRNTEAFF
. | TRBJ2-7 | . | TRBV9 | TGTGCCAGCAGCGTAGGGGGGGAATCCTACGAGCAGTACTTC | CASSVGGESYEQYF
TRBD1 | TRBJ1-1 | many | TRBV6-5 | TGTGCCAGCAGTTACGGCGACAGGGAAGCCGCTGAAGCTTTCTTT | CASSYGDREAAEAFF
. | TRBJ2-1 | few | TRBV6-6 | TGTGCCAGCGGGCAGCGGCGCAATGAGCAGTTCTTC | CASGQRRNEQFF
. | TRBJ2-2 | . | TRBV3-1 | TGTGCCAGCAGCCCCTTTAGGGGGACCGGGGAGCTGTTTTTT | CASSPFRGTGELFF
TRBD2 | TRBJ2-7 | . | TRBV4-1 | TGCGCCAGCAGCCAAGAAACTAGCGGGATCTACGAGCAGTACTTC | CASSQETSGIYEQYF
. | TRBJ1-2 | . | TRBV7-9 | TGTGCCAGCAGCTTAGGTCTGGGGATCGAATTCTATGGCTACACCTTC | CASSLGLGIEFYGYTF
TRBD1 | TRBJ1-1 | . | TRBV6-6 | TGTGCCAGCAGTTACCGGGGGGGAAGGGGGCGAACTGAAGCTTTCTTT | CASSYRGGRGRTEAFF
. | TRBJ2-3 | . | TRBV4-3 | TGCGCCAGCAGCCAAGGGCCCTTTTCGGGCACAGATACGCAGTATTTT | CASSQGPFSGTDTQYF
. | TRBJ2-2 | . | TRBV18 | TGTGCCAGCTCAGTCACAGAGACGGCGAACACCGGGGAGCTGTTTTTT | CASSVTETANTGELFF
. | TRBJ1-5 | many | TRBV12-3/TRBV12-4 | TGTGCCAGCAGTTTAAGGCGCGGGAATAACAATCAGCCCCAGCATTTT | CASSLRRGNNNQPQHF
TRBD2 | TRBJ2-7 | few | TRBV5-1 | TGCGCCAGCAGCTCGGGCGGGCTAGCGGCCTACGAGCAGTACTTC | CASSSGGLAAYEQYF
. | TRBJ2-7 | few | TRBV15 | TGTGCCACCAGCAGAGATCTGTTCAGACAAACCTCCTACGAGCAGTACTTC | CATSRDLFRQTSYEQYF
. | TRBJ1-2 | few | TRBV27 | TGTGCCAGCAGTTTATTCCGGGACGACTATGGCTACACCTTC | CASSLFRDDYGYTF
. | TRBJ2-3 | . | TRBV4-3 | TGCGCCAGCAGCCAAGAGGAGGCACGCACAGATACGCAGTATTTT | CASSQEEARTDTQYF
. | TRBJ1-4 | few | TRBV25-1 | TGTGCCAGCAGTGGCCGGGAGCCAGTCGAAAAACTGTTTTTT | CASSGREPVEKLFF
. | TRBJ2-3 | few | TRBV21-1 | TGTGCCAGCAGCAAACCGTGGGGTAGCACGGATACGCAGTATTTT | CASSKPWGSTDTQYF
. | TRBJ2-5 | few | TRBV7-8 | TGTGCCAGCAGCTTAGATCTGTTCGGCGAGACCCAGTACTTC | CASSLDLFGETQYF
TRBD1 | TRBJ2-7 | . | TRBV5-1 | TGCGCCAGCAGCTGGGGGACAGGGAGTCCCTACGAGCAGTACTTC | CASSWGTGSPYEQYF
TRBD1 | TRBJ2-2 | . | TRBV10-3 | TGTGCCATCAGTCCGGGACAGGCGAACACCGGGGAGCTGTTTTTT | CAISPGQANTGELFF
TRBD2 | TRBJ2-1 | few | TRBV7-2 | TGTGCCAGCAGCTTACGCCTCAGGACTAGCGGGGGGGGTTACAATGAGCAGTTCTTC | CASSLRLRTSGGGYNEQFF
. | TRBJ2-3 | . | TRBV29-1 | TGCAGCGTGACCTTGGCAGATACGCAGTATTTT | CSVTLADTQYF
TRBD2 | TRBJ2-1 | . | TRBV12-5 | TGTGCTAGTGGTTTGGTACTAGCGGGAAACAATGAGCAGTTCTTC | CASGLVLAGNNEQFF
. | TRBJ2-5 | few | TRBV5-8 | TGTGCCAGCAGCTTGAGGAGGGAACAAGAGACCCAGTACTTC | CASSLRREQETQYF
. | TRBJ1-2 | few | TRBV11-2 | TGTGCCAGCAGCCCCGAGCTGGACTATGGCTACACCTTC | CASSPELDYGYTF
TRBD2 | TRBJ2-7 | few | TRBV27 | TGTGCCAGCAGTTCTGGTGCGTGGGGGGGCTCCTACGAGCAGTACTTC | CASSSGAWGGSYEQYF
. | TRBJ2-1 | . | TRBV12-3/TRBV12-4 | TGTGCCAGCAGTTTAGGTCCCGAGCCCTCCTACAATGAGCAGTTCTTC | CASSLGPEPSYNEQFF
. | TRBJ2-3 | few | TRBV12-3/TRBV12-4 | TGTGCCTCAGGGGGGGCGGCAGATACGCAGTATTTT | CASGGAADTQYF
TRBD2 | TRBJ2-1 | . | TRBV7-8 | TGTGCCAGCAGCCTACATGGGGGGGGCAATGAGCAGTTCTTC | CASSLHGGGNEQFF
TRBD2 | TRBJ2-7 | . | TRBV6-1 | TGTGCCAGTGACCGGGACTACTACGAGCAGTACTTC | CASDRDYYEQYF
TRBD1 | TRBJ1-5 | . | TRBV15 | TGTGCCACCAGCATCGGGTATGGAGGGGATCAGGGGGGAAATCAGCCCCAGCATTTT | CATSIGYGGDQGGNQPQHF
TRBD2 | TRBJ2-7 | many | TRBV7-9 | TGTGCCAGCAGCTTAACTGGGACTAGCGGGCGCTACGAGCAGTACTTC | CASSLTGTSGRYEQYF
TRBD1 | TRBJ2-7 | many | TRBV19 | TGTGCCAGTAGCGCTCCGGGACAGGGGGTGCACGAGCAGTACTTC | CASSAPGQGVHEQYF